This TCR beta chain was obtained from a study of OX40 agonist ivuxolimab in advanced cancers. Some background on the complete study: The costimulatory receptor OX40 (CD134) was targeted by ivuxolimab, a fully human IgG2 agonistic monoclonal antibody. Intravenous ivuxolimab was administered to patients every 2 weeks at six dose levels: 0.01, 0.1, 0.3, 1.5, 3 and 10 mg/kg. Of the 50 to 55 patients in dose escalation, about 20 had hepatocellular carcinoma, some 15 had melanoma, 9 had renal cell carcinoma and 9 had head and neck cancer. A male proportion of 82.7% and a mean age of around 60 years, ranging from about 23 to 79, were recorded for the dose-escalation cohort. Patients were allowed to have had prior anti-PD-1, anti-PD-L1 or anti-CTLA-4 therapy, and around two fifths of the dose-escalation patients had been treated with checkpoint inhibitors. Partial responses were achieved by three dose-escalation patients, of whom one had hepatocellular carcinoma and two had cutaneous melanoma. The purpose of peripheral TCRbeta sequencing was to test whether ivuxolimab changed TCR sequence diversity and led to clonal T-cell expansion. The paper covers the monotherapy dose-escalation part of the phase I ivuxolimab trial, which included N = 52 patients. General findings and caveats noted by the study authors: After ivuxolimab, CD8+ T cells had more expanded clones than CD4+ T cells on average. Low levels of normalized T-cell clonal expansion were also seen in some patients who did not respond. Which antigens the clonally expanded peripheral T cells were specific for was not determined. At doses of 0.1 to 3.0 mg/kg, clonal expansion of both CD4+ and CD8+ blood T cells was observed from baseline to week 6. In the 0.1-3.0 mg/kg groups, partial responders had among the lowest normalized peripheral clonal expansion, particularly in CD8+ T cells.

The trial excluded patients who had a history of autoimmune disease or were on systemic immunosuppression. In every dose cohort, peripheral blood was drawn for TCR sequencing at baseline, cycle 4 day 1, and cycle 7 day 1. The samples were drawn from a first-in-human, open-label, multicenter phase I dose-escalation trial of ivuxolimab. Adults with locally advanced or metastatic head and neck squamous cell, hepatocellular, melanoma or renal cell carcinoma were enrolled in the trial. Before TCR sequencing, CD4+ T cells and CD8+ T cells from peripheral blood were sorted into separate populations. For sequencing of the TCRbeta CDR3 region, genomic DNA was extracted from the sorted cells. TCRbeta CDR3 regions were sequenced using the immunoSEQ Assay. In its TCRdb copy, this immuneACCESS table keeps in-frame sequences only and misses some clones. Where compared with another copy, unresolved V genes explain less than half of these, and the others have no known cause. Within this sample are 25,000 to 30,000 clones, with about 90% of them counted one time only. 13% to 15% of the sample is held by the ten biggest clonotypes.

From the cysteine up to the phenylalanine, the CDR3 has a length of 12 residues. Only the CDR3 part of the read is kept: 36 bases, read in frame from the first base. A distance of 9 bases separates the germline ends of V and J, which lose 5 bases and 3 bases respectively. The germline V gene encodes CDR1 SQVTM and CDR2 ANQGSEA. About this clone itself: No antigen is known for it. No base quality values were provided; no much bigger clone lies one nucleotide off.

The TCR comes from an adult with an advanced solid tumor such as melanoma, head and neck, liver or kidney cancer. This chain joins TRBV29-1 to TRBJ2-3; the D gene is possibly TRBD2, with 6 bases matching. The sequenced sample was CD4+ or CD8+ T cells sorted from blood, obtained in a trial of the OX40 agonist ivuxolimab. The DNA is as follows: TGCAGCGTTCTGGCGGGAACAGATACGCAGTATTTT. Its translation reads: CSVLAGTDTQYF.